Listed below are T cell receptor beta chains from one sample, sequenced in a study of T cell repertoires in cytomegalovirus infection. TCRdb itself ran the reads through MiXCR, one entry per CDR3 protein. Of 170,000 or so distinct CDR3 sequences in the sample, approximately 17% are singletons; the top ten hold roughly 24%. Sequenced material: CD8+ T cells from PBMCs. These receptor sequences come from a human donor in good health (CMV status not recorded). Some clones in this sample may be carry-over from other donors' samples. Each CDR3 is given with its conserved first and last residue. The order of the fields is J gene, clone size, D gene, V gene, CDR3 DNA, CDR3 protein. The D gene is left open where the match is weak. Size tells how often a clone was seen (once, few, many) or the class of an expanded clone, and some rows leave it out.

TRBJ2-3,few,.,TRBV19,TGTGCCAGTAGCCTTCTAGCGAGCGCAGATACGCAGTATTTT,CASSLLASADTQYF
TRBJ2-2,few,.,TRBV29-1,TGCAGCGTTGTTTGGGGGAGAAGGGCCACCGGGGAGCTGTTTTTT,CSVVWGRRATGELFF
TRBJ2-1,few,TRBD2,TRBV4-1,TGCGCCAGCAGCCAAGATCCACCAGCGGGGGGATACAATGAGCAGTTCTTC,CASSQDPPAGGYNEQFF
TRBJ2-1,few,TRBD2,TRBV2,TGTGCCAGCATACCGGGACTACTGGAACTCTACAATGAGCAGTTCTTC,CASIPGLLELYNEQFF
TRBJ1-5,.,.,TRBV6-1,TGTGCCAGCAGACGGGAGGGCTGGGGTATTCAGCCCCAGCATTTT,CASRREGWGIQPQHF
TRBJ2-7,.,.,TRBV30,TGTGCCTGGAGCGTGCCGGGGCTGAGCTCCTACGAGCAGTACTTC,CAWSVPGLSSYEQYF
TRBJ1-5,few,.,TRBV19,TGTGCCAGTAGTCTCCGAAATCAGCCCCAGCATTTT,CASSLRNQPQHF
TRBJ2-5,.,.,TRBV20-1,TGCAGTGCTAACCCGACAGAGTACCAAGAGACCCAGTACTTC,CSANPTEYQETQYF
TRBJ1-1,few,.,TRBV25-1,TGTGCCAGCAGTGAATATGCTGCTGAAGCTTTCTTT,CASSEYAAEAFF
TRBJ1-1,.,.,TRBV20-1,TGCAGTGCTCTAGCGGCAGGGGCTGAAGCTTTCTTT,CSALAAGAEAFF
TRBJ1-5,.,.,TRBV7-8,TGTGCCAGCAGCTTGAATAACTACCCCAATCAGCCCCAGCATTTT,CASSLNNYPNQPQHF
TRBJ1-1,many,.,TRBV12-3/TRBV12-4,TGTGCCAGCAGTTACGTTTTGGCAGGACGCGAAGCTTTCTTT,CASSYVLAGREAFF
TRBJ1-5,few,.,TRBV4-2,TGTGCCAGCAGCCAATCGGGAGCTCAGCCCCAGCATTTT,CASSQSGAQPQHF
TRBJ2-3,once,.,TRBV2,TGTGCCAGCAGTAACCTGGGGGGGGCGTCAGATACGCAGTATTTT,CASSNLGGASDTQYF
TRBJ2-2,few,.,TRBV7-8,TGTGCCAGCCGACCTCATAATTCCAGGGCTTACACCGGGGAGCTGTTTTTT,CASRPHNSRAYTGELFF
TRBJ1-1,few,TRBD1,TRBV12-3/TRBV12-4,TGTGCCAGCAGTTTCGGACAGGCGAACACTGAAGCTTTCTTT,CASSFGQANTEAFF
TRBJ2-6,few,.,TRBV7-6,TGTGCCAGCAGCGTGCAGGGTTTTGGGGCCAACGTCCTGACTTTC,CASSVQGFGANVLTF
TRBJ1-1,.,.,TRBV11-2,TGTGCCAGCAGCTTGGGAGTGTGGGTCCAGGCTCTTGGAGCTTTCTTT,CASSLGVWVQALGAFF
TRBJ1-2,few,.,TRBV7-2,TGTGCCAGCAGCTTAGGAAGGGACCATGGCTACACCTTC,CASSLGRDHGYTF
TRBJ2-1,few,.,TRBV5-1,TGCGCCAGCAGCTGGGAGGACAGACAAGAACACAATGAGCAGTTCTTC,CASSWEDRQEHNEQFF
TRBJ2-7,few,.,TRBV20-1,TGCAGTGCTAGTTGGGGTTACGAGCAGTACTTC,CSASWGYEQYF
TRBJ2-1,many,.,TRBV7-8,TGTGCCAGCAGCTCCTATGCAGGGGAGCTTGAGCAGTTCTTC,CASSSYAGELEQFF
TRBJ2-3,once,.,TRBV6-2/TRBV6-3,TGTGCCAGCAGTCCGGCGGGGTTCACAGATACGCAGTATTTT,CASSPAGFTDTQYF
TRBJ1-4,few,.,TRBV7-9,TGTGCCAGCAGCTTAGCGCAAGGGGGTGAAAAACTGTTTTTT,CASSLAQGGEKLFF
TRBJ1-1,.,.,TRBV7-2,TGTGCCAGCAGCTTAGCGGGAGGAATCTTGAACACTGAAGCTTTCTTT,CASSLAGGILNTEAFF
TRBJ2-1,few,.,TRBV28,TGTGCCAGCTGGGGTAGACAGGCATGGGTATACAATGAGCAGTTCTTC,CASWGRQAWVYNEQFF
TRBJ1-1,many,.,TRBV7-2,TGTGCCAGCAGCGGAACAGGGTTTGAAGCTTTCTTT,CASSGTGFEAFF
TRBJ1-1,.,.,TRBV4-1,TGCGCCAGCAGCCATCCTCGACAGGCCGGGAGGGACACTGAAGCTTTCTTT,CASSHPRQAGRDTEAFF
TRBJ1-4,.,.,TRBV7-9,TGTGCCAGCATCCACTGGGAGGGCAATAATGAAAAACTGTTTTTT,CASIHWEGNNEKLFF
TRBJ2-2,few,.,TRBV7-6,TGTGCCAGCAGCCGAGGGATCGGGGAGCTGTTTTTT,CASSRGIGELFF